One sample yielded the 16 T cell receptor beta chains listed below, sequenced in a study of shared clonotypes between healthy human individuals. Only in-frame clones appear in the TCRdb table, and some are missing; sequencing was by immunoSEQ multiplex PCR. The table lists fewer than 650,000 clones, over 65% of them singletons. Material for sequencing was PBMCs. The receptors originated from a woman in her thirties or forties in good health. Some clones in this sample may be carry-over from other donors' samples.

The chain couples TRBV27 to TRBJ2-7; TRBD1 aligns across 8 bases. The length of the CDR3 is 15 residues. After removal of 5 bases from V and 6 bases from J, the junction contained 12 bases not matched to a gene. From germline, CDR1 is MNHEY and CDR2 SMNVEV (reference sequence). Here the CDR3 reads CASSPLGTGRIEQYF. The CDR3 coding sequence is TGTGCCAGCAGTCCCCTCGGGACAGGACGTATCGAGCAGTACTTC.

This chain uses TRBV7-7 with TRBJ2-2, with a possible D match to TRBD1 (6 bases). The V and J ends lost 6 bases and 9 bases respectively, with 14 bases between them. Germline V lookup: CDR1 SSHAT, CDR2 FNYEAQ (reference sequence). This CDR3 is built from 13 residues. The CDR3 DNA is TGTGCCAGCAGTTACAACAGGGTCCGGGAGCTGTTTTTT. It codes for CASSYNRVRELFF.

This clone was found a few times. The chain links TRBV10-1 to TRBJ1-1; D call uncertain. V lost 0 bases and J lost 1, with 3 bases in between. Per germline, CDR1 WNHNN and CDR2 SYGVQD (reference sequence). The CDR3 spans 13 residues. CDR3 nucleotides: TGCGCCAGCAGTGAGTCGAAGAACACTGAAGCTTTCTTT. Protein product: CASSESKNTEAFF.

As for this clone: A junction end diverges from the germline sequence, so it may reflect a read error. Other DNA sequences within the sample encode an identical CDR3. V usage is TRBV30 and J usage is TRBJ1-1, with no clear D. The CDR3 is 14 residues long. CDR1 and CDR2 (germline): GTSNPN, SVGIG (reference sequence). The CDR3 spells CAWSRSTMNTEAFF. CDR3 in DNA: TGCGCCTGGAGTAGAAGCACCATGAACACTGAAGCTTTCTTT.

As for this clone: This is likely an artifact of a read error, given a far larger clone one base away. This chain uses TRBV4-2 with TRBJ2-7; 14 nucleotides agree with TRBD2. This CDR3 region has 15 residues. CDR1 LGHNA and CDR2 YNFKEQ come from the germline V gene. The ends lost 3 bases at V and 6 bases at J; junction bases unmatched: 4. The CDR3 spells CASSHGTSGSCEQYF. CDR3 sequence (DNA): TGTGCCAGCAGCCACGGGACTAGCGGGAGCTGCGAGCAGTACTTC.

Comments on this clone: The junction departs from germline at one end; a sequencing error may be responsible. The chain couples TRBV7-7 to TRBJ2-1, with 11 bases fitting TRBD2. The CDR3 is 19 residues long. Germline assignment: CDR1 SSHAT and CDR2 FNYEAQ (reference sequence). As DNA, the CDR3 is TGTGCTAGCAGCCCTGTCAGGCACCTACTAGCGGGAGCAGACAATGAGCAGTTCTTC. This encodes CASSPVRHLLAGADNEQFF. The full variable domain, its missing parts supplied by reference TRBV7-7 and TRBJ2-1, is GAGVSQSPRYKVTKRGQDVTLRCDPISSHATLYWYQQALGQGPEFLTYFNYEAQPDKSGLPSDRFSAERPEGSISTLTIQRTEQRDSAMYRCASSPVRHLLAGADNEQFFGPGTRLTVL.

This chain's CDR3 is CASRFLGNTGELFF. CDR3 sequence (DNA): TGTGCCAGCAGGTTTTTGGGTAACACCGGGGAGCTGTTTTTT. The chain carries TRBV28 and TRBJ2-2; D gene unclear. The germline V gene encodes CDR1 MDHEN and CDR2 SYDVKM. The V end lost 6 bases, the J end lost 2 bases, and 10 bases lay between the germline ends. This CDR3 region has 14 residues.

This clone was found many times. V usage is TRBV5-4 and J usage is TRBJ2-5; unclear D gene. The end of the DNA aligns better with TRBJ2-7, so the J call may be wrong. This CDR3 has 13 amino acids. Per the germline V gene, CDR1 is SGHNT and CDR2 is YYREEE (reference sequence). The DNA for the CDR3 is TGTGCCAGCAGCCTCTCCTCCATCCACGAGCAGTACTTC. It specifies CASSLSSIHEQYF.

This clone was seen a handful of times. The chain recombines TRBV29-1 with TRBJ1-2; the match to TRBD1 covers 8 bases. Germline V CDR1 and CDR2: SQVTM, ANQGSEA. The CDR3 loop spans 13 amino acids. Trimming took 4 bases from V and 3 from J; bases not matched to a gene: 4. CDR3 residues: CSVGTGRDYGYTF. The CDR3 bases are TGCAGCGTTGGGACAGGGAGGGACTATGGCTACACCTTC.

The V call is TRBV19, the J call TRBJ2-7; D gene ambiguous. This CDR3 is 14 amino acids long. Trimming removed 3 bases at V and 2 bases at J, with 11 bases between. Per the germline V gene, CDR1 is LNHDA and CDR2 is SQIVND (reference sequence). The CDR3 region is CASSIRTEPYEQYF. The CDR3 DNA follows: TGTGCCAGTAGTATTCGTACAGAACCCTACGAGCAGTACTTC. Filled out from reference TRBV19 and TRBJ2-7, the complete variable domain reads DGGITQSPKYLFRKEGQNVTLSCEQNLNHDAMYWYRQDPGQGLRLIYYSQIVNDFQKGDIAEGYSVSREKKESFPLTVTSAQKNPTAFYLCASSIRTEPYEQYFGPGTRLTVT.

This clone turned up a few times. Other DNA variants within this sample encode the same CDR3. The chain is built from TRBV7-2 and TRBJ2-7; D may be TRBD1 (6 bases). The length of the CDR3 is 14 residues. Germline CDR1 is SGHTA and CDR2 is FQGNSA. V lost 6 bases to trimming and J lost 0 bases, with 12 bases between them. CDR3 amino acids: CASSPDRTSYEQYF. The CDR3, as DNA: TGTGCCAGCAGTCCTGACAGGACCTCCTACGAGCAGTACTTC. Full variable domain (outside the CDR3, taken from reference TRBV7-2 and TRBJ2-7): GAGVSQSPSNKVTEKGKDVELRCDPISGHTALYWYRQSLGQGLEFLIYFQGNSAPDKSGLPSDRFSAERTGGSVSTLTIQRTQQEDSAVYLCASSPDRTSYEQYFGPGTRLTVT.

The chain joins TRBV7-2 to TRBJ2-3; TRBD2 matches 14 bases. With V trimmed by 4 bases and J by 5 bases, 5 bases remained unmatched. The germline V gene encodes CDR1 SGHTA and CDR2 FQGNSA. The CDR3 runs 16 residues. CDR3 nucleotides: TGTGCCAGCAGCTATGGACTAGCGGGAGGTGGAGATACGCAGTATTTT. Its protein product is CASSYGLAGGGDTQYF. Using reference TRBV7-2 and TRBJ2-3 for the parts outside the CDR3, the full variable domain is GAGVSQSPSNKVTEKGKDVELRCDPISGHTALYWYRQSLGQGLEFLIYFQGNSAPDKSGLPSDRFSAERTGGSVSTLTIQRTQQEDSAVYLCASSYGLAGGGDTQYFGPGTRLTVL.

The chain couples TRBV7-2 to TRBJ2-7; D is tentatively TRBD1 or TRBD2 (5 bases each). V lost 5 bases to trimming and J lost 5 bases, with 10 bases between them. The CDR3 length is 12 residues. The germline gives CDR1 SGHTA, CDR2 FQGNSA. The CDR3 spells CASSPLGHEQYF. In nucleotides, the CDR3 is TGTGCCAGCAGCCCTCTGGGACACGAGCAGTACTTC.

J is TRBJ2-5 and V is TRBV5-6; D remains ambiguous. The J call is uncertain, as TRBJ2-7 better fits the DNA end. The CDR3 sequence is 13 residues long. Per the germline V gene, CDR1 is SGHDT and CDR2 is YYEEEE. The CDR3 sequence is CASSLGQRDEQYF. CDR3 in DNA: TGTGCCAGCAGCTTGGGGCAGAGAGACGAGCAGTACTTC.

This chain joins TRBV7-9 and TRBJ2-7; 7 bases map to TRBD2. The CDR3 runs to 13 residues. The trim removed 0 bases at V and 13 bases at J, leaving 9 bases unmatched. The germline V gene has CDR1 SEHNR and CDR2 FQNEAQ (reference sequence). The CDR3 here is CASSLAPVGGIYF. As DNA, the CDR3 is TGTGCCAGCAGCTTAGCGCCGGTGGGGGGGATATACTTC.

V usage is TRBV29-1 and J usage is TRBJ2-5; 8 bases line up with TRBD1. The length of the CDR3 is 13 residues. Trimming took 7 bases from V and 4 from J; bases not matched to a gene: 8. Germline V lookup: CDR1 SQVTM, CDR2 ANQGSEA. As DNA, the CDR3 is TGCAGCGCTTTTGCCGGACAGGGAGAGACCCAGTACTTC. The encoded protein is CSAFAGQGETQYF.